This entry concerns a single TCR beta chain. From germline, CDR1 is KGHSH and CDR2 LQKENI. With 3 bases removed from V and 8 bases from J, the gap between germline ends came to 13 bases. The CDR3 extends over 14 amino acids. Sequencing was performed with immunoSEQ multiplex PCR; in TCRdb, only in-frame clones are kept and a portion is missing. Altogether roughly 4,600 clones are present, about 82% being singletons, with the ten largest covering about 20%. The data originate from a study of immune evolution from preneoplasia to lung adenocarcinoma. The TCR sequence derives from a donor of 70 years or more with lung adenocarcinoma. The sequencing sample was made of FFPE adjacent normal lung tissue. The J gene is TRBJ1-4, the V gene TRBV18; D perhaps matches TRBD1 (6 bases). CDR3 region: CASSPARGGEKLFF. The CDR3 coding sequence is TGTGCCAGCTCACCGGCCAGGGGAGGGGAAAAACTGTTTTTT.